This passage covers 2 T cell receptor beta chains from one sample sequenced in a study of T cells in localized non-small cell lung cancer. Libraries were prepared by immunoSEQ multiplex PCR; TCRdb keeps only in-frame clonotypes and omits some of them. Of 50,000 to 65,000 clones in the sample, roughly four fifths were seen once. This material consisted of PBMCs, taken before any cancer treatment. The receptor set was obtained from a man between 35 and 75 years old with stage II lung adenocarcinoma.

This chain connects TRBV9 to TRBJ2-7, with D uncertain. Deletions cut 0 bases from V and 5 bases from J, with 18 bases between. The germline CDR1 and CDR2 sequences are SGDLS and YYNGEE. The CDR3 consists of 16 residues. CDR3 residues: CASSVGGRGTFHEQYF. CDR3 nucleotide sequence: TGTGCCAGCAGCGTAGGAGGACGTGGTACCTTCCACGAGCAGTACTTC.

The CDR3 loop reads CASSTLPGNTIYF. The CDR3, as DNA: TGTGCCAGCAGCACCCTGCCCGGAAACACCATATATTTT. V and J are TRBV7-6 and TRBJ1-3; no clear D. The CDR3 spans 13 residues. Deletions cut 5 bases from V and 4 bases from J, with 9 bases between. The germline V gene has CDR1 SGHVS and CDR2 FNYEAQ.